This section outlines one T cell receptor beta chain sequence together with its context. Profiled with immunoSEQ multiplex PCR; TCRdb holds only in-frame clones, not every one. Found here are roughly 130,000 clones, about 83% of them singletons; the top ten hold about 1.5%. This specimen comes from a study of cytomegalovirus exposure and HLA in healthy donors. Trimming at V came to 5 bases and at J to 0 bases, leaving 4 bases not matched to a gene. CDR3 length equals 15 residues. Per the germline V gene, CDR1 is SGHVS and CDR2 is FQNEAQ. The rearrangement links TRBV7-8 to TRBJ2-1; 7 bases are a match to TRBD1. Sequenced sample: PBMCs. The receptor comes from a woman aged 25-40 years in good health and CMV-seronegative. The CDR3 protein is CASSPTGNSYNEQFF. CDR3 DNA sequence: TGTGCCAGCAGCCCGACAGGGAACTCCTACAATGAGCAGTTCTTC.